The rows below give T cell receptor beta chains drawn from one sample of a study of blood T cell repertoires in COVID-19. Sequencing used immunoSEQ multiplex PCR; TCRdb keeps in-frame clones, though not all of them. The table includes approximately 130,000 clones, around 88% detected once. Sequencing used PBMCs or T cells enriched from blood (not recorded which). These receptors were taken from a woman aged 45-60 years who had recovered from COVID-19. CDR3s include the opening cysteine and the closing phenylalanine or tryptophan. Each record gives: D gene, clone size, V gene, J gene, CDR3 protein, CDR3 DNA. The D gene is left open where the match is weak. Expanded clones are given a class, and other clones once, few, many or no size at all.

d_call: TRBD1
clone_size: .
v_call: TRBV5-1
j_call: TRBJ1-5
cdr3_aa: CASSLVGGQNSNQPQHF
cdr3_nt: TGCGCCAGCAGCTTGGTCGGGGGACAGAATAGCAATCAGCCCCAGCATTTT

d_call: .
clone_size: .
v_call: TRBV15
j_call: TRBJ1-5
cdr3_aa: CATSRDSSNQPQHF
cdr3_nt: TGTGCCACCAGCAGAGATAGCAGCAATCAGCCCCAGCATTTT

d_call: TRBD2
clone_size: .
v_call: TRBV11-2
j_call: TRBJ2-3
cdr3_aa: CASSLAGTSDTQYF
cdr3_nt: TGTGCCAGCAGCTTAGCCGGGACTAGCGATACGCAGTATTTT

d_call: .
clone_size: .
v_call: TRBV6-2/TRBV6-3
j_call: TRBJ1-5
cdr3_aa: CASSLVLWGSNQPQHF
cdr3_nt: TGTGCCAGCAGCCTCGTGTTGTGGGGCAGCAATCAGCCCCAGCATTTT

d_call: .
clone_size: once
v_call: TRBV12-5
j_call: TRBJ2-1
cdr3_aa: CASGLVLGPSSHEQFF
cdr3_nt: TGTGCTAGTGGTTTGGTACTAGGGCCCAGTTCCCATGAGCAGTTCTTC

d_call: TRBD1
clone_size: .
v_call: TRBV9
j_call: TRBJ1-1
cdr3_aa: CASSANRQGGNTEAFF
cdr3_nt: TGTGCCAGCAGCGCCAACCGACAGGGGGGGAACACTGAAGCTTTCTTT

d_call: .
clone_size: .
v_call: TRBV7-6
j_call: TRBJ1-3
cdr3_aa: CASSLGYDTSGNTIYF
cdr3_nt: TGTGCCAGCAGCTTAGGGTATGACACCTCTGGAAACACCATATATTTT

d_call: .
clone_size: .
v_call: TRBV2
j_call: TRBJ2-7
cdr3_aa: CASIRGGSPYEQYF
cdr3_nt: TGTGCCAGCATCAGGGGAGGGAGTCCCTACGAGCAGTACTTC

d_call: TRBD1
clone_size: .
v_call: TRBV6-5
j_call: TRBJ1-5
cdr3_aa: CASSGTVNQPQHF
cdr3_nt: TGTGCCAGCAGCGGGACAGTCAATCAGCCCCAGCATTTT

d_call: TRBD1
clone_size: .
v_call: TRBV5-4
j_call: TRBJ1-2
cdr3_aa: CASKPGDSRGYTF
cdr3_nt: TGTGCCAGCAAGCCCGGGGACAGCAGAGGCTACACCTTC

d_call: TRBD1
clone_size: .
v_call: TRBV5-6
j_call: TRBJ1-4
cdr3_aa: CASSLTQTGVSHEKLFF
cdr3_nt: TGTGCCAGCAGCTTGACCCAAACAGGGGTTAGTCATGAAAAACTGTTTTTT

d_call: TRBD2
clone_size: .
v_call: TRBV29-1
j_call: TRBJ2-2
cdr3_aa: CSVEVGGRDTGELFF
cdr3_nt: TGCAGCGTTGAAGTGGGCGGGAGGGACACCGGGGAGCTGTTTTTT

d_call: .
clone_size: .
v_call: TRBV6-6
j_call: TRBJ1-1
cdr3_aa: CASRPDFVSSTEAFF
cdr3_nt: TGTGCCAGCAGACCCGACTTTGTAAGTTCGACTGAAGCTTTCTTT

d_call: TRBD1
clone_size: .
v_call: TRBV3-1/TRBV3-2
j_call: TRBJ1-2
cdr3_aa: CASSPRDRGLPLYGYTF
cdr3_nt: TGTGCCAGCAGCCCTCGGGACAGGGGGCTTCCTCTCTATGGCTACACCTTC

d_call: .
clone_size: .
v_call: TRBV28
j_call: TRBJ1-1
cdr3_aa: CASSRQANTEAFF
cdr3_nt: TGTGCCAGCAGTCGACAGGCGAACACTGAAGCTTTCTTT